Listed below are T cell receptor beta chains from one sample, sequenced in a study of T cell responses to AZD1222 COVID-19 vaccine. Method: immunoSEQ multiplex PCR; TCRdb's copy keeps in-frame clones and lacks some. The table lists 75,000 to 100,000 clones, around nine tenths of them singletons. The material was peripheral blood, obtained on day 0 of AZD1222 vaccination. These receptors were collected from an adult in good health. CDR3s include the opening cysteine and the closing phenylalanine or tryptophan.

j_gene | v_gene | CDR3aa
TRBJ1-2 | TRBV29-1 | CSVEKGVGGVRNGYTF
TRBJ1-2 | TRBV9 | CASSVGGYGYTF
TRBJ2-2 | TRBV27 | CASSLLGQGAASGSPGELFF
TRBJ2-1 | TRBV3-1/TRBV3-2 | CASSLEPGGKRGYEQFF
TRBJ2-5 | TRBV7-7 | CASSLSGVGTQETQYF
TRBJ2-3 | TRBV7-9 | CASSLQTGAGDTQYF
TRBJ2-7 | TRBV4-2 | CASSQDLINEQYF
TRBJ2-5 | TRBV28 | CASSLHGGGGPETQYF
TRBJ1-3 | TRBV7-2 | CASSQRGAGNTIYF
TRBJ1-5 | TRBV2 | CASRRDNYSNQPQHF
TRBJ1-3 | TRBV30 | CAWGTGSGNTIYF
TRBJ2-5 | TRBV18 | CASSRDIQETQYF
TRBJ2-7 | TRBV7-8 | CASSTGQQYEQYF
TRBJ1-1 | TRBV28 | CASSLQVLDTEAFF
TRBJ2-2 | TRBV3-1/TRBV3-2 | CASSQASGGELFF
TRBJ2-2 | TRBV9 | CASSVVSTGELFF
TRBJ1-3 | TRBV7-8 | CASSFRNRSPSGNTIYF
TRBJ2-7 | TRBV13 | CASSLGTGVYEQYF
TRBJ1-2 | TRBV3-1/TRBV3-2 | CASTQDGTGGGYTF
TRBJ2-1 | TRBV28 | CASSPIDRGVKDNEQFF
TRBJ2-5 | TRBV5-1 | CASSWGKSQETQYF
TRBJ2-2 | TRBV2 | CATRPRSGELFF
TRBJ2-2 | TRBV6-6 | CASSYELAAGELFF
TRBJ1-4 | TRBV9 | CASSVAGSVNEKLFF
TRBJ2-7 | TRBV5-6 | CASSASGTGLKQYF
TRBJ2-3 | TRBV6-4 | CASSDLPGVAMDTQYF
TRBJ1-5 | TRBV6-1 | CASSELAFSQPQHF
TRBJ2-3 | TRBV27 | CASSSGTSGRPTQYF
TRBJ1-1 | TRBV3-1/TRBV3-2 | CASSQGGPNTEAFF
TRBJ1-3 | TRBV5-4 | CASSLGGTGTGNTIYF
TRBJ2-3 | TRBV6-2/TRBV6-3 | CASSPGTSRADTQYF
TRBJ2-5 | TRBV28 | CASSKRTGSFQETQYF
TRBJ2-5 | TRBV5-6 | CASSDDNGEETQYF
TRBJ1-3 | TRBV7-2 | CASSLRGLSGNTIYF
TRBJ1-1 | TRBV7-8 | CASSWDRGPGTEAFF
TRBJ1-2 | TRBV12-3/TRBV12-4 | CASSLGRGNEDTF
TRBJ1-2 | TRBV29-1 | CSVAAHDGYTF
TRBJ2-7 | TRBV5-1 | CASSSGGGLSYEQYF
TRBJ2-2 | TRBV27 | CASSFNTGELFF
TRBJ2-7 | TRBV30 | CASEMSYEQYF
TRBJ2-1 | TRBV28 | CASSFPKRYPYNEQFF
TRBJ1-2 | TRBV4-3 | CASSPTRESVWGYTF
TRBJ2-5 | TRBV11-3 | CASSRSGTSGRETQYF
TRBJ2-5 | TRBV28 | CASSVAGGPTETQYF
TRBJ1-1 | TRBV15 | CATSRDWGLTSEAFF
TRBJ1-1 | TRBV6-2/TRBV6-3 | CASSYEVHTEAFF
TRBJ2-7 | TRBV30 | CACRRVVAGVDEQYF
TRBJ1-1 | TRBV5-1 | CASSLAPNLNTEAFF
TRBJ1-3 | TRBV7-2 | CASSLAGANSGNTIYF
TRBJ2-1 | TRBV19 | CASRDPGTSGRNEQFF
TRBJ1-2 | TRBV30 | CAWSGPRQGASYGYTF
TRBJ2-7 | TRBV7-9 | CASSPREQPYEQYF
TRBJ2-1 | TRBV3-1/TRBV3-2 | CASSQEPGAYNEQFF
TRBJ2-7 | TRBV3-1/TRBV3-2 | CASSDVHEQYF
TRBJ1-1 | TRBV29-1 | CSVDWGTGVTEAFF
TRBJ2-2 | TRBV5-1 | CASSPLPGENTGELFF
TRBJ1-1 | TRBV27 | CASRVGRAGNTEAFF
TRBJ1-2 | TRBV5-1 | CASSSTTTGRPYGYTF
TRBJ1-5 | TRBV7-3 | CASSISGGGVEPQHF